This T cell receptor (beta chain) was sequenced for a study of T-cell reconstitution after alpha-beta-depleted transplantation in children (dated by TCRdb to about 2016). Concerning the study at large: The study quantitatively tracked T-cell immune reconstitution after TCRalphabeta/CD19-depleted allogeneic hematopoietic cell transplantation in children using TCR repertoire profiling. Study-level results and caveats: The apparently early recovery of alphabetaT-cell counts about two months after transplant reportedly depended on only several hundred rapidly expanded clones that came from non-depleted graft cells. The frequencies of hyperexpanded clones fell over the following months, and after one year, T-cell counts and TCRbeta diversity were mostly attributed to newly produced T cells. In some patients, high TCRbeta diversity at day 60 was attributed to recipient T cells and intrathymic progenitors that had survived conditioning.

Library prep was done by PCR. The reads were generated on an Illumina HiSeq 2500. Molecular barcoding was employed in the preparation of TCR libraries, with unique molecular identifiers being used to normalize TCRbeta repertoire quantification. TCRdb reanalyzed the raw reads on its own, using fastp at Q25 for trimming and MiXCR for clone calling, and kept in-frame beta chains. Rows with a matching CDR3 protein are joined into one entry that keeps the most common DNA and genes. Across this sample there are a few hundred thousand distinct CDR3 sequences, with approximately 24% seen only once. The ten largest clones take up more than 4.5% of the sample. What this sample's treatment or condition label stands for: allogeneic hematopoietic cell transplantation with graft depleted of TCRalphabeta T cells and CD19 B cells. The transplant recipients were children given TCRalphabeta/CD19-depleted allogeneic hematopoietic cell grafts.

Turning to this clonotype: Its antigen is not yet known. No much larger clone exists at a distance of one base, and base qualities are not known.

The cysteine opens and the phenylalanine closes a CDR3 of 17 amino acids. The only DNA kept is the CDR3, 51 bases in frame from the first base. V ends up 5 bases short and J 6 bases short, with an unmatched junction base count of 12. Looking up the germline V gene yields CDR1 LGHNA and CDR2 YSLEER. The chain is made from TRBV4-3 and TRBJ2-1; TRBD2 fits 11 bases in the junction. The source of this sequence is a female patient aged 2-9 years who had a stem cell transplant for congenital amegakaryocytic thrombocytopenia, so the T cells may come from the graft donor. The sequencing used PBMCs, mostly from graft donor cells, collected 360 days after TCRalphabeta/CD19-depleted stem cell transplant. The bases are TGCGCCAGCAGCGTACTAGCGGGAGTCTCGACGGGCAATGAGCAGTTCTTC. This yields the protein CASSVLAGVSTGNEQFF.